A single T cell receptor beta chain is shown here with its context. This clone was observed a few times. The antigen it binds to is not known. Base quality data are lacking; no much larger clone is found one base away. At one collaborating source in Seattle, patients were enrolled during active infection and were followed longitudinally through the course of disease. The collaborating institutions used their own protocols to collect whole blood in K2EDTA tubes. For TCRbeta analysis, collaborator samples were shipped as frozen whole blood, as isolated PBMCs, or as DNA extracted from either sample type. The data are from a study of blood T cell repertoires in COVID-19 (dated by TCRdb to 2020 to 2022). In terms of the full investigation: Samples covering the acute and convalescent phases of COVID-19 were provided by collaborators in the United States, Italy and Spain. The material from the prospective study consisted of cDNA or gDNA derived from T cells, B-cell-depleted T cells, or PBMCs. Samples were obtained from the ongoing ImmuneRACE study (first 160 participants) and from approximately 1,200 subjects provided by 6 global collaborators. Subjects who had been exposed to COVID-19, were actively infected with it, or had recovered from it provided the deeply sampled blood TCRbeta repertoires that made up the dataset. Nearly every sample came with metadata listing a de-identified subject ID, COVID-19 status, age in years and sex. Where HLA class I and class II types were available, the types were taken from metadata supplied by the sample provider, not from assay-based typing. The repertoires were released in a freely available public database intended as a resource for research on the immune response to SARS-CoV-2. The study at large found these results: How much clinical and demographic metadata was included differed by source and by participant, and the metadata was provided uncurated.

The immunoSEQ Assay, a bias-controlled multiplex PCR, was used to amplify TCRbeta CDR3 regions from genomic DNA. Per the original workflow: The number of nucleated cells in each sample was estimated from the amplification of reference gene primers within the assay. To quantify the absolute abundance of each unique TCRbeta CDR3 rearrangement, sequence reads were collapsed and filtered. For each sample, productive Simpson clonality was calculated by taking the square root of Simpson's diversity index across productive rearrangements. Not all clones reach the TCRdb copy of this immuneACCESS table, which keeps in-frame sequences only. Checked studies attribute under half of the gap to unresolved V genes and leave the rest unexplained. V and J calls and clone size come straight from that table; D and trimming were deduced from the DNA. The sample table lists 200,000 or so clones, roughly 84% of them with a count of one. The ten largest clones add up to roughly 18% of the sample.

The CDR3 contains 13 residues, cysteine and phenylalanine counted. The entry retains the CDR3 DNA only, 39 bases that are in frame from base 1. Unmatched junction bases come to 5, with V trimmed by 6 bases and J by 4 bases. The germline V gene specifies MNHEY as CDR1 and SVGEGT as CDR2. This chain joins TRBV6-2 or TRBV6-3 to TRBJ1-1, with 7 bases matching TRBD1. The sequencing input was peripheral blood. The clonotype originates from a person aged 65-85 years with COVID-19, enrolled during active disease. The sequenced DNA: TGTGCCAGCAGCGCCGGGACAGCCACTGAAGCTTTCTTT. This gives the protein CASSAGTATEAFF.